One sample yielded the 26 T cell receptor beta chains listed below, sequenced in a study of identical twins. TCRdb ran MiXCR on the 5' RACE reads and lists one entry per CDR3 protein. Seen here are 400,000 to 600,000 distinct CDR3 sequences, more than 20% observed once, and the top ten hold approximately 0.52%. The data also belong to a second study, concerning yellow fever vaccine responses in identical twins.

Source material: CD4+ T cells sorted from blood. The receptors come from a woman under 30 in good health.

This clonotype has just a few counts. The rearrangement links TRBV20-1 to TRBJ2-2; 7 bases map to TRBD2. The ends lost 6 bases at V and 2 bases at J; junction bases unmatched: 3. Germline V gene lookup returns CDR1 DFQATT and CDR2 SNEGSKA (reference sequence). The CDR3 loop spans 13 amino acids. The CDR3 DNA reads TGCAGTGCCCAGACTAGCAACACCGGGGAGCTGTTTTTT. This encodes CSAQTSNTGELFF.

This clonotype has more than one count but fewer than ten. The chain employs TRBV5-1 and TRBJ2-5; 8 bases align to TRBD2. The CDR3 totals 17 residues. Unmatched junction bases numbered 7, after V lost 0 bases and J lost 0 bases. Germline V gene sequence: CDR1 SGHRS, CDR2 YFSETQ. The CDR3 bases are TGCGCCAGCAGCTTGGGGGGGAAGCGGGAGTACCAAGAGACCCAGTACTTC. This gives the protein CASSLGGKREYQETQYF.

On this clonotype itself: One junction end disagrees with the germline gene, perhaps due to a read error. V gene TRBV20-1 combines with J gene TRBJ2-5; 8 nucleotides line up with TRBD1. This CDR3 comprises 13 residues. From germline, CDR1 is DFQATT and CDR2 SNEGSKA (reference sequence). The CDR3 loop is CGAPGTGVETQYF. The CDR3 region has the DNA TGCGGTGCGCCCGGGACAGGTGTAGAGACCCAGTACTTC.

The table lists this clonotype with a few counts. The chain is built from TRBV10-3 and TRBJ2-2; 10 bases are a match to TRBD2. This CDR3 spans 15 amino acids. CDR1 ENHRY and CDR2 SYGVKD come from the germline V gene. With 6 bases clipped from V and 4 bases from J, the junction kept 5 bases outside the gene matches. CDR3 bases: TGTGCCATCAGCACGGGACTAGCGACCACCGGGGAGCTGTTTTTT. This codes for CAISTGLATTGELFF.

There are a few counts of this clonotype. Here the CDR3 reads CASSLEGGRLNYGYTF. The CDR3 region has the DNA TGTGCCAGCAGCTTAGAAGGAGGACGGTTAAACTATGGCTACACCTTC. The gene calls are TRBV7-9 and TRBJ1-2; no clear D gene. CDR1 is SEHNR and CDR2 is FQNEAQ in the germline V gene (reference sequence). The CDR3 totals 16 residues. Trimming took off 1 base at V and 2 bases at J, with 14 bases between the two ends.

This clonotype has just a few counts. This chain connects TRBV28 to TRBJ2-1; 11 nucleotides align to TRBD2. The junction had 11 bases not matched to a gene; V was cut back by 6 bases and J by 10 bases. Looked up from germline, CDR1 is MDHEN and CDR2 is SYDVKM. The CDR3 sequence is 15 residues long. CDR3 sequence: CASRTGTSGPWEQFF. In DNA, the CDR3 is TGTGCCAGCAGAACCGGGACTAGCGGCCCATGGGAGCAGTTCTTC.

V is TRBV24-1 and J is TRBJ2-1; 8 bases fit TRBD2. Germline CDR1 and CDR2: KGHDR and SFDVKD. V lost 9 bases and J lost 3; bases outside the gene matches: 3. This CDR3 has 13 residues. The CDR3 DNA is TGTGCCACCGCCGGGGGGGGCTACAATGAGCAGTTCTTC. Residues: CATAGGGYNEQFF.

This sequence joins TRBV2 and TRBJ2-2, with D unresolved. The CDR3 loop spans 15 amino acids. Germline assignment: CDR1 SNHLY and CDR2 FYNNEI. The V end lost 2 bases, the J end lost 1 base, and 8 bases lay between the germline ends. The CDR3: CASSEWPVNTGELFF. CDR3 coding DNA: TGTGCCAGCAGTGAATGGCCGGTGAACACCGGGGAGCTGTTTTTT. Using reference TRBV2 and TRBJ2-2 for the parts outside the CDR3, the full variable domain is EPEVTQTPSHQVTQMGQEVILRCVPISNHLYFYWYRQILGQKVEFLVSFYNNEISEKSEIFDDQFSVERPDGSNFTLKIRSTKLEDSAMYFCASSEWPVNTGELFFGEGSRLTVL.

This clonotype occurred a few times. The V and J genes are TRBV15 and TRBJ2-3; 13 bases line up with TRBD2. Germline values: CDR1 LNHNV, CDR2 YYDKDF (reference sequence). CDR3 length: 18 residues. V gave up 1 base and J gave up 5 bases; unmatched junction bases: 9. The DNA for the CDR3 is TGTGCCACCAGCAGAGGGGCGACTAGCGGGGGGCTAAAAGATACGCAGTATTTT. Translated: CATSRGATSGGLKDTQYF.

This clonotype has more than one count but fewer than ten. The chain couples TRBV5-6 to TRBJ1-2; maybe TRBD1 (6 bases). The CDR3 is 13 amino acids. V lost 5 bases, J lost 5 bases, and 13 bases lay in between. The germline CDR1 and CDR2 sequences are SGHDT and YYEEEE. CDR3: CASRKQGAYGYTF. The CDR3 DNA is TGTGCCAGCAGGAAACAGGGTGCATATGGCTACACCTTC.

This clonotype was picked up a small number of times. The J gene is TRBJ2-1, the V gene TRBV7-9, with 13 bases fitting TRBD2. V shed 5 bases, J shed 7 bases, and the junction held 11 bases outside the gene matches. Germline V CDR1 and CDR2: SEHNR, FQNEAQ (reference sequence). The CDR3 loop spans 17 amino acids. CDR3 in amino acids: CASSIGTSGIVMNEQFF. The CDR3 DNA reads TGTGCCAGCAGCATCGGGACTAGCGGGATCGTAATGAATGAGCAGTTCTTC.

This clonotype was seen a handful of times. The chain has TRBV10-3 and TRBJ2-7; possible D gene TRBD2, 6 bases. Deletions cut 6 bases from V and 6 bases from J, with 21 bases between. Germline V CDR1 and CDR2: ENHRY, SYGVKD. The CDR3 spans 15 residues. The CDR3 sequence is CAISTGEGSEGEQYV. The CDR3 DNA is TGTGCCATCAGCACGGGGGAAGGCTCGGAGGGCGAGCAGTACGTC.

The J gene is TRBJ1-5, the V gene TRBV21-1; no DNA check was done on the table's D call, TRBD1. TRBV21-1 is reported as a pseudogene. The CDR3 is made up of 14 amino acids. The CDR3 nucleotides are TGTGCCAGCAGCAAAGGGGGCCTCAATCAGCCCCAGCATTTT. Translating it yields CASSKGGLNQPQHF.

This clonotype was recorded a few times. V usage is TRBV7-3 and J usage is TRBJ2-1; the match to TRBD1 covers 8 bases. The CDR3 has 15 residues. Looked up from germline, CDR1 is SGHTA and CDR2 is FQGTGA. V trimming: 2 bases; J trimming: 4 bases; junction bases outside the gene matches: 4. The CDR3 protein is CASSLSGGKYNEQFF. As DNA, the CDR3 is TGTGCCAGCAGCTTATCAGGGGGCAAATACAATGAGCAGTTCTTC.

This chain uses TRBV3-1 with TRBJ2-3, with D perhaps assigned TRBD1 or TRBD2 (6 bases each). V dropped 4 bases and J dropped 3 bases, with 14 bases sitting between them. The CDR3 has 15 amino acids. Germline V gene sequence: CDR1 LGHDT, CDR2 YNNKEL (reference sequence). Here the CDR3 DNA reads TGTGCCAGCAGCCGACTAGGGGGTGAAACAGATACGCAGTATTTT. Translation gives CASSRLGGETDTQYF.

This clonotype has a handful of counts. The genes are TRBV28 and TRBJ2-2; TRBD1 might be the D (7 bases). There are 17 residues in the CDR3. Trimming pared 7 bases from V and 0 bases from J, leaving 18 bases between. Germline assignment: CDR1 MDHEN and CDR2 SYDVKM. The CDR3 reads CASTSQGTASNTGELFF. CDR3 in DNA: TGTGCCAGCACGTCACAGGGGACTGCCTCGAACACCGGGGAGCTGTTTTTT.

This clonotype has only one observation. The chain is built from TRBV6-5 and TRBJ2-7, with 8 nucleotides matching TRBD1. The CDR3 consists of 13 residues. The V and J ends lost 4 bases and 7 bases, in that order; junction bases with no gene match: 6. The germline V gene encodes CDR1 MNHEY and CDR2 SVGAGI. The DNA for the CDR3 is TGTGCCAGCAGTTTCGACAGGGGTCGGGAGCAGTACGTC. As protein: CASSFDRGREQYV.

This clonotype was seen ten or more times. The V call is TRBV9, the J call TRBJ2-1, with D tentatively TRBD1 (6 bases). Deletions cut 2 bases from V and 9 bases from J, with 15 bases between. The CDR3 totals 14 residues. Looked up from germline, CDR1 is SGDLS and CDR2 is YYNGEE. For the CDR3, the DNA is TGTGCCAGCAGCGTTAACAGGGAAGATAGTGAGCAGTTCTTC. Protein product: CASSVNREDSEQFF.

This clonotype was counted only a few times. J is TRBJ1-1 and V is TRBV11-2, with D possibly matching TRBD1 (6 bases). Trimming took 5 bases from V and 1 from J, leaving 17 bases between them. The V gene's germline CDR1 is SGHAT and CDR2 FQNNGV. The CDR3 is made up of 16 amino acids. CDR3: CASSPLGGRTNTEAFF. DNA of the CDR3: TGTGCCAGCAGCCCCCTGGGGGGCAGGACGAACACTGAAGCTTTCTTT.

The chain has TRBV12-3 or TRBV12-4 and TRBJ2-1, with 7 bases fitting TRBD2. The V and J ends lost 6 bases and 0 bases, in that order; junction bases with no gene match: 8. The CDR3 is 16 residues long. For the CDR3, the DNA is TGTGCCAGCAGCTGGGACTACAGGAGCTCCTACAATGAGCAGTTCTTC. It yields the protein CASSWDYRSSYNEQFF.

V is TRBV12-3 or TRBV12-4 and J is TRBJ1-1, with 7 positions matching TRBD1. The CDR3 contains 15 residues. With V trimmed by 6 bases and J by 8 bases, 15 bases remained unmatched. As DNA, the CDR3 is TGTGCCAGCAGCCGTAGTACGATCCTCAGGGGGGAAGCTTTCTTT. This codes for CASSRSTILRGEAFF.

The sample holds one count of this clonotype. V usage is TRBV11-1 and J usage is TRBJ2-1; the D gene is possibly TRBD2 (7 bases). The germline gives CDR1 SGHAT, CDR2 FQDESV (reference sequence). The V gene lost 4 bases and the J gene lost 8 bases, with 24 bases spanning the gap. The CDR3 totals 17 residues. This chain's CDR3 is CASSSQAGASGYDEQFF. The CDR3 region has the DNA TGTGCCAGCAGCTCCCAGGCGGGGGCGAGCGGATATGATGAGCAGTTCTTC.

This chain uses TRBV18 with TRBJ1-1; no definite D call. This CDR3 spans 13 amino acids. Germline V lookup: CDR1 KGHSH, CDR2 LQKENI. Deletions cut 7 bases from V and 5 bases from J, with 14 bases between. CDR3 in DNA: TGTGCCAGCTTCGAGCCGGGGAGGACTGAAGCTTTCTTT. This gives the protein CASFEPGRTEAFF.

This clonotype was picked up a small number of times. The genes are TRBV11-1 and TRBJ2-2, with TRBD2 identical over 7 bases. Germline CDR1 SGHAT, CDR2 FQDESV (reference sequence). CDR3 length: 16 residues. V gave up 5 bases and J gave up 4 bases; unmatched junction bases: 10. The CDR3 loop reads CASSTGDGRSTGELFF. The CDR3 bases are TGTGCCAGCAGCACTGGAGACGGGAGGAGCACCGGGGAGCTGTTTTTT.

The chain has TRBV20-1 and TRBJ1-5; 7 bases are a match to TRBD1. The CDR3 covers 13 residues. Germline V lookup: CDR1 DFQATT, CDR2 SNEGSKA (reference sequence). Losses at the gene ends were 4 bases for V and 6 bases for J; bases not matched to a gene: 6. The CDR3 bases are TGCAGTGCTATAAAAGGGGGCAGTCAGCCCCAGCATTTT. Amino acid sequence: CSAIKGGSQPQHF.

This clonotype turned up a few times. This chain joins TRBV29-1 and TRBJ2-7, with TRBD2 matching 10 bases. Germline CDR1 reads SQVTM; CDR2 reads ANQGSEA. The CDR3 loop spans 14 amino acids. V dropped 4 bases and J dropped 0; count of bases not matched to a gene: 3. The CDR3 DNA reads as TGCAGCGTTGGACTAGCGGGCCGCTCCTACGAGCAGTACTTC. Translated, it gives CSVGLAGRSYEQYF.